The source of this T cell receptor (beta chain) is a study of identical twins. CDR1 and CDR2 from the germline V gene are WNHNN and SYGVQD (reference sequence). The CDR3 contains 14 residues. V was pared by 3 bases and J by 5 bases, with 3 bases of the junction left unmatched. Unique molecular identifiers were in the cDNA, with template-switch universal primer binding. In TCRdb, the 5' RACE reads were re-called with MiXCR into one record per CDR3 protein. The repertoire holds about 450,000 distinct CDR3 sequences, about a fifth seen once, with less than 15% in the top ten. Sequences were obtained from naive T cells sorted from blood. V and J are TRBV10-1 and TRBJ2-5; 10 nucleotides agree with TRBD1. This sequence was found in a man aged 45-65 years in good health. The CDR3 DNA reads as TGCGCCAGCAGTGATGACAGGGGGCTGGAGACCCAGTACTTC. Translating gives CASSDDRGLETQYF.